The present T cell receptor beta chain was sequenced within a study of blood T cells in healthy people across ages. With respect to this clonotype: Its antigen is not identified.

The use of a sample-barcoded 5' primer and a J-beta primer mix characterized a second PCR of roughly 7 to 11 cycles. A single record per CDR3 protein comes from TCRdb applying MiXCR to the 5' RACE reads. Among 1.5 million to 2 million distinct CDR3 sequences listed, 34% were seen once. Study outcomes and limitations: Unsorted PBMCs ruled out conclusive naive versus antigen-experienced comparison.

Germline trimming cut 0 bases from V and 4 bases from J; bases unmatched to any gene: 3. The CDR3 has 15 residues. The germline V gene has CDR1 MNHEY and CDR2 SMNVEV (reference sequence). The chain uses TRBV27 and TRBJ2-1; the match to TRBD2 covers 7 bases. This sequence was found in a woman aged 25-40 years in good health. The sample consisted of blood. Here the CDR3 DNA reads TGTGCCAGCAGTTTATCGACTAGCTGGTACAATGAGCAGTTCTTC. This codes for CASSLSTSWYNEQFF.